A single T cell receptor beta chain is shown here with its context. V lost 7 bases and J lost 8, with 14 bases in between. The germline CDR1 and CDR2 sequences are MNHNY and SVGAGI (reference sequence). The CDR3 consists of 12 residues. These data come from a study of identical twins' blood T cells. TCRdb independently ran MiXCR on the 5' RACE reads; one entry per CDR3 protein. The profile shows a few hundred thousand distinct CDR3 sequences, roughly 31% of them singletons. The rearrangement joins TRBV6-6 to TRBJ1-2; a possible D gene is TRBD1 (6 bases). The source material was PBMCs. This sequence was found in a woman between 18 and 50 years old in good health. CDR3 region: CASNEQGGGYTF. CDR3 DNA sequence: TGTGCCAGCAATGAACAGGGCGGGGGCTACACCTTC.